Listed below are T cell receptor beta chains from one sample, sequenced in a study of identical twins. TCRdb reprocessed the 5' RACE reads with MiXCR, giving one entry per CDR3 protein. The sample records 350,000 to 450,000 distinct CDR3 sequences, around 18% being singletons. The sample taken for sequencing was naive T cells sorted from blood. The receptors shown here come from a man aged 50-59 years in good health. Both conserved end residues are part of each CDR3. Each record gives: J gene, D gene, clone size, V gene, CDR3 DNA, CDR3 protein. D genes are given only for firm matches. Rows give clone size only sometimes, using once, few, many, or a class for an expanded clone.

J gene: TRBJ2-3; D gene: TRBD1; clone size: few; V gene: TRBV20-1; CDR3 DNA: TGCAGTGCTAGACCCAATCCCAGGGGGCATAGGACAGATACGCAGTATTTT; CDR3 protein: CSARPNPRGHRTDTQYF
J gene: TRBJ2-3; D gene: TRBD2; clone size: few; V gene: TRBV12-3/TRBV12-4; CDR3 DNA: TGTGCCAGCAGTTTACGGGGGGGGGCCAGTACGCAGTATTTT; CDR3 protein: CASSLRGGASTQYF
J gene: TRBJ2-3; D gene: TRBD2; clone size: once; V gene: TRBV7-8; CDR3 DNA: TGTGCCAGCAGCTTAGGGGGACTAGCGGGGACAGATACGCAGTATTTT; CDR3 protein: CASSLGGLAGTDTQYF
J gene: TRBJ1-3; D gene: TRBD1; clone size: -; V gene: TRBV6-5; CDR3 DNA: TGTGCCAGCAGTTACTCGGGGACAGGGGACTCAGGAAACACCATATATTTT; CDR3 protein: CASSYSGTGDSGNTIYF
J gene: TRBJ2-1; D gene: TRBD2; clone size: few; V gene: TRBV5-1; CDR3 DNA: TGCGCCAGCAGCTTGGCCGGGACTAGCGGGGGGCGCAATGAGCAGTTCTTC; CDR3 protein: CASSLAGTSGGRNEQFF
J gene: TRBJ2-5; D gene: TRBD2; clone size: -; V gene: TRBV7-2; CDR3 DNA: TGTGCCAGCAATATCGGGACTAGCGGGGCTGAGACCCAGTACTTC; CDR3 protein: CASNIGTSGAETQYF
J gene: TRBJ2-2; D gene: TRBD2; clone size: many; V gene: TRBV15; CDR3 DNA: TGTGCCACCAGCAGGTTAGGACTAGCGAACACCGGGGAGCTGTTTTTT; CDR3 protein: CATSRLGLANTGELFF
J gene: TRBJ2-7; D gene: -; clone size: -; V gene: TRBV6-2/TRBV6-3; CDR3 DNA: TGTGCCAGCAGAGCCGGGGGCCCGATTTCCTACGAGCAGTACTTC; CDR3 protein: CASRAGGPISYEQYF
J gene: TRBJ2-3; D gene: -; clone size: -; V gene: TRBV7-9; CDR3 DNA: TGTGCCAGCAGCTCCCAAGGGGTTTTATCAGATACGCAGTATTTT; CDR3 protein: CASSSQGVLSDTQYF
J gene: TRBJ2-1; D gene: TRBD2; clone size: few; V gene: TRBV9; CDR3 DNA: TGTGCCAGCAGCACTGCCTCTAGCGGGGGGTACAATGAGCAGTTCTTC; CDR3 protein: CASSTASSGGYNEQFF
J gene: TRBJ2-7; D gene: -; clone size: -; V gene: TRBV12-3/TRBV12-4; CDR3 DNA: TGTGCCAGCAGTTTACAGCCCCCCTACGAGCAGTACTTC; CDR3 protein: CASSLQPPYEQYF
J gene: TRBJ2-7; D gene: -; clone size: -; V gene: TRBV20-1; CDR3 DNA: TGCAGTGCTAGAGATGAGAGGAGAGCCGGGGTAGAGCAGTACTTC; CDR3 protein: CSARDERRAGVEQYF
J gene: TRBJ2-3; D gene: TRBD2; clone size: few; V gene: TRBV6-1; CDR3 DNA: TGTGCCAGCATGTCGGGAGCGGGAGGCCCGGGGGATACGCAGTATTTT; CDR3 protein: CASMSGAGGPGDTQYF
J gene: TRBJ2-1; D gene: TRBD2; clone size: -; V gene: TRBV9; CDR3 DNA: TGTGCCAGCAACCCGGGACTAGCGTACCTGGATGAGCAGTTCTTC; CDR3 protein: CASNPGLAYLDEQFF
J gene: TRBJ2-1; D gene: TRBD1; clone size: few; V gene: TRBV20-1; CDR3 DNA: TGCAGTGCTAGAGATCGGCTCAGGACAGGGTCCTACAATGAGCAGTTCTTC; CDR3 protein: CSARDRLRTGSYNEQFF
J gene: TRBJ2-1; D gene: TRBD2; clone size: many; V gene: TRBV7-9; CDR3 DNA: TGTGCCAGCAGCTTGGGCGGGGGAACCTACAATGAGCAGTTCTTC; CDR3 protein: CASSLGGGTYNEQFF
J gene: TRBJ1-1; D gene: TRBD1; clone size: -; V gene: TRBV6-2/TRBV6-3; CDR3 DNA: TGTGCCAGCAGTAAACCGGGACAGGTATCAATGAACACTGAAGCTTTCTTT; CDR3 protein: CASSKPGQVSMNTEAFF
J gene: TRBJ2-1; D gene: TRBD2; clone size: many; V gene: TRBV10-3; CDR3 DNA: TGTGCCATCAGTGGTGGACTAGCGGGAGGGCCTAATGAGCAGTTCTTC; CDR3 protein: CAISGGLAGGPNEQFF
J gene: TRBJ1-3; D gene: TRBD1; clone size: few; V gene: TRBV28; CDR3 DNA: TGTGCCAGCAGCCCTGGACAGGGGGCTGGAAACACCATATATTTT; CDR3 protein: CASSPGQGAGNTIYF
J gene: TRBJ1-3; D gene: -; clone size: few; V gene: TRBV29-1; CDR3 DNA: TGCAGCGTTGCCAGGGAAGGAAACACCATATATTTT; CDR3 protein: CSVAREGNTIYF
J gene: TRBJ2-1; D gene: TRBD2; clone size: -; V gene: TRBV20-1; CDR3 DNA: TGCAGTGAACTCGGGAGGGCCCTGGGTGAGCAGTTCTTC; CDR3 protein: CSELGRALGEQFF
J gene: TRBJ2-7; D gene: -; clone size: few; V gene: TRBV6-1; CDR3 DNA: TGTGCCAGCACCACCGTTTACGAGCAGTACTTC; CDR3 protein: CASTTVYEQYF
J gene: TRBJ2-2; D gene: TRBD2; clone size: few; V gene: TRBV7-8; CDR3 DNA: TGTGCCAGCAGCTTACGGCTAGCGGGCTCGAACACCGGGGAGCTGTTTTTT; CDR3 protein: CASSLRLAGSNTGELFF
J gene: TRBJ2-5; D gene: -; clone size: -; V gene: TRBV20-1; CDR3 DNA: TGCAGTCAGAGGACGGAGTACCAAGAGACCCAGTACTTC; CDR3 protein: CSQRTEYQETQYF
J gene: TRBJ2-7; D gene: -; clone size: few; V gene: TRBV24-1; CDR3 DNA: TGTGCCACCAGTGATTTGCGTGCGGGCCACGAGCAGTACTTC; CDR3 protein: CATSDLRAGHEQYF
J gene: TRBJ2-3; D gene: TRBD2; clone size: few; V gene: TRBV5-1; CDR3 DNA: TGCGCCAGCAGCTCCTCTAGCGGGGCCACAGATACGCAGTATTTT; CDR3 protein: CASSSSSGATDTQYF
J gene: TRBJ1-2; D gene: -; clone size: -; V gene: TRBV11-2; CDR3 DNA: TGTGCCAGCAGCTTATTTCGGGTTCACGGCTACACCTTC; CDR3 protein: CASSLFRVHGYTF
J gene: TRBJ2-3; D gene: -; clone size: many; V gene: TRBV18; CDR3 DNA: TGTGCCAGCTCACTAGGACAGCCAGATACGCAGTATTTT; CDR3 protein: CASSLGQPDTQYF
J gene: TRBJ2-5; D gene: -; clone size: -; V gene: TRBV14; CDR3 DNA: TGTGCCAGCAGCCAAATTGGACGGGGGACCCAGTACTTC; CDR3 protein: CASSQIGRGTQYF
J gene: TRBJ2-7; D gene: -; clone size: few; V gene: TRBV6-6; CDR3 DNA: TGTGCCAGCAGACTCAGGGGGAGGTACGAGCAGTACTTC; CDR3 protein: CASRLRGRYEQYF
J gene: TRBJ2-5; D gene: -; clone size: many; V gene: TRBV5-1; CDR3 DNA: TGCGCCAGCAGATTAGACTACCCTGTTGAGACCCAGTACTTC; CDR3 protein: CASRLDYPVETQYF
J gene: TRBJ1-2; D gene: -; clone size: -; V gene: TRBV12-3/TRBV12-4; CDR3 DNA: TGTGCCAGCAGTTCGTCGTTAATACAGGGACGTAACTATGGCTACACCTTC; CDR3 protein: CASSSSLIQGRNYGYTF
J gene: TRBJ2-5; D gene: TRBD2; clone size: -; V gene: TRBV7-2; CDR3 DNA: TGTGCCAGCAGCTACAAGCGGGGGGGCTGGGAGACCCAGTACTTC; CDR3 protein: CASSYKRGGWETQYF
J gene: TRBJ1-3; D gene: -; clone size: few; V gene: TRBV7-2; CDR3 DNA: TGTGCCAGCAGCCCCGTTGAGGGCAGAAACACCATATATTTT; CDR3 protein: CASSPVEGRNTIYF
J gene: TRBJ2-5; D gene: TRBD2; clone size: few; V gene: TRBV12-3/TRBV12-4; CDR3 DNA: TGTGCCAGCAGTTTTCCAGCGGGAGGGGGAGAGACCCAGTACTTC; CDR3 protein: CASSFPAGGGETQYF
J gene: TRBJ2-7; D gene: -; clone size: -; V gene: TRBV6-2/TRBV6-3; CDR3 DNA: TGTGCCAGCAGTTTCAAGGACAGTGCCTACGAGCAGTACTTC; CDR3 protein: CASSFKDSAYEQYF
J gene: TRBJ2-1; D gene: -; clone size: -; V gene: TRBV6-5; CDR3 DNA: TGTGCCAGCAGTTACCTGTACACAGGTCCGGGCGAGCAGTTCTTC; CDR3 protein: CASSYLYTGPGEQFF
J gene: TRBJ2-1; D gene: TRBD2; clone size: few; V gene: TRBV7-2; CDR3 DNA: TGTGCCAGCAGCTTGGCGGTAAATAGCGGGGGCCGGAGCTCCTACAATGAGCAGTTCTTC; CDR3 protein: CASSLAVNSGGRSSYNEQFF
J gene: TRBJ2-1; D gene: -; clone size: -; V gene: TRBV12-3/TRBV12-4; CDR3 DNA: TGTGCCAGCAGTTTAGGTACGTCGTCGCCCTACAATGAGCAGTTCTTC; CDR3 protein: CASSLGTSSPYNEQFF
J gene: TRBJ2-7; D gene: -; clone size: many; V gene: TRBV7-8; CDR3 DNA: TGTGCCAGCAGCTTAGTCTCTATCTACGAGCAGTACTTC; CDR3 protein: CASSLVSIYEQYF
J gene: TRBJ2-2; D gene: -; clone size: many; V gene: TRBV6-2/TRBV6-3; CDR3 DNA: TGTGCCAGCAGTTACCCCCGGCCCGGGGAGCTGTTTTTT; CDR3 protein: CASSYPRPGELFF
J gene: TRBJ1-1; D gene: TRBD1; clone size: -; V gene: TRBV4-3; CDR3 DNA: TGCGCCAGCAGCCGGGGACAGGGGGTGATTTTGAACACTGAAGCTTTCTTT; CDR3 protein: CASSRGQGVILNTEAFF
J gene: TRBJ2-1; D gene: -; clone size: few; V gene: TRBV24-1; CDR3 DNA: TGTGCCACCAGTGAACGGGGGTCGCGGGTCCATGAGCAGTTCTTC; CDR3 protein: CATSERGSRVHEQFF
J gene: TRBJ2-2; D gene: -; clone size: -; V gene: TRBV20-1; CDR3 DNA: TGCAGTGCTAGAGTTTCCGGATTGAACACCGGGGAGCTGTTTTTT; CDR3 protein: CSARVSGLNTGELFF
J gene: TRBJ1-2; D gene: TRBD1; clone size: few; V gene: TRBV7-9; CDR3 DNA: TGTGCCAGCAGCTCTACGGGACAGCTCGCTGGCTACACCTTC; CDR3 protein: CASSSTGQLAGYTF
J gene: TRBJ1-5; D gene: -; clone size: many; V gene: TRBV20-1; CDR3 DNA: TGCAGTGCGGGGTATAGGCAGCCCCAGCATTTT; CDR3 protein: CSAGYRQPQHF
J gene: TRBJ2-2; D gene: -; clone size: -; V gene: TRBV12-3/TRBV12-4; CDR3 DNA: TGTGCCAGTCTAGGGAACACCGGGGAGCTGTTTTTT; CDR3 protein: CASLGNTGELFF
J gene: TRBJ2-2; D gene: -; clone size: -; V gene: TRBV15; CDR3 DNA: TGTGCCACCAGCAGAGTGCGGCAGGGAGAGCTGTTTTTT; CDR3 protein: CATSRVRQGELFF
J gene: TRBJ2-2; D gene: TRBD2; clone size: -; V gene: TRBV19; CDR3 DNA: TGTGCCAGTAGTATATCTGGCGGGAGGGCCCTGTACACCGGGGAGCTGTTTTTT; CDR3 protein: CASSISGGRALYTGELFF
J gene: TRBJ2-1; D gene: -; clone size: many; V gene: TRBV6-1; CDR3 DNA: TGTGCCAGCAAGAGTACGAGGAGGGAGCTCTACAATGAGCAGTTCTTC; CDR3 protein: CASKSTRRELYNEQFF
J gene: TRBJ2-5; D gene: -; clone size: once; V gene: TRBV7-9; CDR3 DNA: TGTGCCAGCAGCTTAGTCACGGCGCCCCAAGGGGCCCAGTACTTC; CDR3 protein: CASSLVTAPQGAQYF
J gene: TRBJ2-7; D gene: -; clone size: -; V gene: TRBV12-3/TRBV12-4; CDR3 DNA: TGTGCCAGCAGGCCTGGGACAACCTCCTACGAGCAGTACTTC; CDR3 protein: CASRPGTTSYEQYF
J gene: TRBJ2-7; D gene: TRBD1; clone size: many; V gene: TRBV29-1; CDR3 DNA: TGCAGCGTTGGCAGGGGGAAGCAGCAGTACTTC; CDR3 protein: CSVGRGKQQYF
J gene: TRBJ1-2; D gene: -; clone size: many; V gene: TRBV29-1; CDR3 DNA: TGCAGCGTTCAGGCGGGCGGGGGGGCTTTCGACTATGGCTACACCTTC; CDR3 protein: CSVQAGGGAFDYGYTF
J gene: TRBJ2-5; D gene: TRBD2; clone size: -; V gene: TRBV7-2; CDR3 DNA: TGTGCCAGCAGCTTAGCGCAGGGACTAGCGGGAGGAGAGACCCAGTACTTC; CDR3 protein: CASSLAQGLAGGETQYF